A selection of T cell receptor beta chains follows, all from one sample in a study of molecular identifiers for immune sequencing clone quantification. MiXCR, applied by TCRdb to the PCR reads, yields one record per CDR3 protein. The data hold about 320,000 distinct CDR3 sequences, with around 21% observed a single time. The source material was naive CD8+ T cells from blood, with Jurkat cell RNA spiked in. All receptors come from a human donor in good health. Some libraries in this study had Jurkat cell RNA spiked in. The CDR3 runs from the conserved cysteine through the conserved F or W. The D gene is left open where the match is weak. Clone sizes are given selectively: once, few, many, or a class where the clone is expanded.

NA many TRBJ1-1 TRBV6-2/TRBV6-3 TGTGCCAGCAGGCCCCGCGGCTCGGGAACTGAAGCTTTCTTT CASRPRGSGTEAFF
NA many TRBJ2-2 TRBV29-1 TGCAGCGTTGTTATCGGTCTACCAGCTACCGGGGAGCTGTTTTTT CSVVIGLPATGELFF
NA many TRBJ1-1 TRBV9 TGTGCCAGCAGCGTAGGAGGGGGGGAAGGTGAAGCTTTCTTT CASSVGGGEGEAFF
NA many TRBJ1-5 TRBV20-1 TGCAGTGCCGACGGGGGTATTGGCAATCAGCCCCAGCATTTT CSADGGIGNQPQHF
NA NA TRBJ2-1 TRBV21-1 TGTGCCAGCAGCAAAGCACGGGGAGCGGCCCCCTACAATGAGCAGTCCTTC CASSKARGAAPYNEQSF
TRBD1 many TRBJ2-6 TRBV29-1 TGCAGCGTGACCGGGACAGGTCTCTCTGGGGCCAACGTCCTGACTTTC CSVTGTGLSGANVLTF
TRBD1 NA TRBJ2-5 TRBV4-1 TGCGCCAGCAGGGCCGAGGACAGGGGAGGAGAGACCCAGTACTTC CASRAEDRGGETQYF
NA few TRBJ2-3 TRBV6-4 TGTGCCAGCAGTGACTCCACTTGGTCTAGCACAGATACGCAGTATTTT CASSDSTWSSTDTQYF
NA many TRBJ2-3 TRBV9 TGTGCCAGCAGCGTACGCCATCTCCCCATGGTTGGGGGCACAGATACGCAGTATTTT CASSVRHLPMVGGTDTQYF
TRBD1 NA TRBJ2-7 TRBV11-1 TGTGCCAGCAGCGAAACCGGGACAGGGGTAATCTACGAGCAGTACTTC CASSETGTGVIYEQYF
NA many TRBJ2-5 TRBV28 TGTGCCAGCAGTTTACGCGGTTTGGAGACCCAGTACTTC CASSLRGLETQYF
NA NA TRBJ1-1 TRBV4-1 TGCGCCAGCAGCGACAATTCGAACACTGAAGCTTTCTTT CASSDNSNTEAFF
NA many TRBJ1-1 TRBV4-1 TGCGCCAGCAGCCAATATATCCCCACGGGAGAAGCTTTCTTT CASSQYIPTGEAFF
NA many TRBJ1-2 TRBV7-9 TGTGCCAGCACCACAGCAGGGGCTGGCTACACCTTC CASTTAGAGYTF
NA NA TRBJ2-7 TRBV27 TGTGCCAGCAGTTTATCAGGGATTGAAGCCTACGAGCAGTACTTC CASSLSGIEAYEQYF
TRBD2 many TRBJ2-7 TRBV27 TGTGCCACCAGAGCGGGAGTGGAGCAGTACTTC CATRAGVEQYF
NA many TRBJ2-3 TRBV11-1 TGTGCCAGCAGCGCCCTCGGGCGACCGGGGGCAGATACGCAGTATTTT CASSALGRPGADTQYF
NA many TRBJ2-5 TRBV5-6 TGTGCCAGCAGCTTGGCTGACAGACAAGAGACCCAGTACTTC CASSLADRQETQYF
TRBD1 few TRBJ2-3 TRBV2 TGTGCCAGCAGTGTTTATGTTGGACAGGCGAAAGTCACAGATACGCAGTATTTT CASSVYVGQAKVTDTQYF
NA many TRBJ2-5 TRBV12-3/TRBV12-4 TGTGCCAGCAGTTTCTCTATACGCGGGACCCAGTACTTC CASSFSIRGTQYF
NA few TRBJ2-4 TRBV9 TGTGCCAGCAGCGTAGCTACAGGCAACCAAAACATTCAGTACTTC CASSVATGNQNIQYF
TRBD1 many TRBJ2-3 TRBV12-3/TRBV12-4 TGTGCCAGCACTCCGACAGGGGGCGCGGGTACGCAGTATTTT CASTPTGGAGTQYF
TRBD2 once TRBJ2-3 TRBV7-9 TGTGTCAGCAGCTTACCAGCGGGGAACCCCACAGATACGCAGTATTTT CVSSLPAGNPTDTQYF
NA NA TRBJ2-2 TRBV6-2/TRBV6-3 TGTGCCAGCAGTTACGCCCGTCTGGGCGGGATCGCGAACACCGGGGAGCTGTTTTTT CASSYARLGGIANTGELFF
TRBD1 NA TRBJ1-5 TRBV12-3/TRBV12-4 TGTGCCAGCAGTTTGAAGGGACAGGGTAGGGGTCAGCCCCAGCATTTT CASSLKGQGRGQPQHF
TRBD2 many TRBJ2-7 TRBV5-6 TGTGCCAGCAGCTTTAGCGGGGGGGCAGTATGGGAGCAGTACTTC CASSFSGGAVWEQYF
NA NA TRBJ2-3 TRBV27 TGTGCCAGCAGTTTTTTTCACAGGGTCACAGATACGCAGTATTTT CASSFFHRVTDTQYF
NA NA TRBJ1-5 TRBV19 TGTGCCGGTAGTACAGGGACGCGGAGCAATCAGCCCCAGCATTTT CAGSTGTRSNQPQHF
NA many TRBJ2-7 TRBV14 TGTGCCAGCAGCCAAGAGAATCCCTACGAGCAGTACTTC CASSQENPYEQYF
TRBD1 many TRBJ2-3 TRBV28 TGTGCCAGCAGTTGGGAACAGGGGGCTCTCTCTGCGGCACCTTATTTT CASSWEQGALSAAPYF
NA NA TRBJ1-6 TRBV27 TGTGCCAGCAGGCTAGGGGCTGCCTCACCCCTCCACTTT CASRLGAASPLHF
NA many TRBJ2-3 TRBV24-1 TGTGCCACCAGTACGGATTCGCTACGGGACCGAAGCACAGATACGCAGTATTTT CATSTDSLRDRSTDTQYF
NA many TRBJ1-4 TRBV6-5 TGTGCCAGCAGTTATGGTAGGGCGGAGAATGAAAAACTGTTTTTT CASSYGRAENEKLFF
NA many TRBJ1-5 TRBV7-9 TGTGCCAGCAGCTTAGAAGGGTGGCCCCAGCATTTT CASSLEGWPQHF
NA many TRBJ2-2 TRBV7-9 TGTGCCAGCAGACCCGGGACCGGGGAGCTGTTTTTT CASRPGTGELFF
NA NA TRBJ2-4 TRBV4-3 TGCGCCAGCAGCCAAGGGCGGGGGCAGGGGCTAGCCAAAAACATTCAGTACTTC CASSQGRGQGLAKNIQYF
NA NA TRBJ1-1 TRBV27 TGTGCCAGCAGTTTAGGACAGACGAACACTGAAACTTTCTTT CASSLGQTNTETFF
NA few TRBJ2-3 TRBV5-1 TGCGCCAGCAGCTTAGACAGGAATATTTTAAGCACAGATACGCAGTATTTT CASSLDRNILSTDTQYF
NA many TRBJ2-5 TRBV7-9 TGTGCCAGCAGCTTAGCGTACAGCTCCCGACGTGAGACCCAGTACTTC CASSLAYSSRRETQYF
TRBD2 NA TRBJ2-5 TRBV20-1 TGCAGTGCTAGACATCACAGCGGGGGTTACCAAGAGACCCAGTACTTC CSARHHSGGYQETQYF
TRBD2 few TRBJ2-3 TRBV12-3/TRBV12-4 TGTGCCAGCAGTTTTGGAGTTCTAGCGGATTTTGGGCATTTT CASSFGVLADFGHF
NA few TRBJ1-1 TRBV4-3 TGCGCCAGCAGCCAAGATACCCTGGGGGGCCCGAACACTGAAGCTTTCTTT CASSQDTLGGPNTEAFF
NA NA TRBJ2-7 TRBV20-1 TGCAGTGCTAGTGGTACAGGATGGTGCGAGCAGTACTTC CSASGTGWCEQYF
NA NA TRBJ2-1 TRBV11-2 TGTGCTAGCAGCCCAGTTAGGATTGTCAATGAGCAGTTCTTC CASSPVRIVNEQFF
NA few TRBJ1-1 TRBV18 TGTGCCAGCTCACCGGTCGGGGGGCCGGACACTGAAGCTTTCTTT CASSPVGGPDTEAFF
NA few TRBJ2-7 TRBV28 TGTGCCAGCAGTTTATTCTACGAGCAGTACTTC CASSLFYEQYF
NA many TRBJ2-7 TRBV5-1 TGCGCCAGCAGCCCCCGGGACCCCGGATACGAGCAGTACTTC CASSPRDPGYEQYF
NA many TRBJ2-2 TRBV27 TGTGCCAGCAGTTTTGGCTATAACACCGGGGAGCTGTTTTTT CASSFGYNTGELFF
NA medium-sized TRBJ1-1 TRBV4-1 TGCGCCAGCAGCCAAGGACTCAATTCCGTGCGAGGGGCTTTCTTT CASSQGLNSVRGAFF
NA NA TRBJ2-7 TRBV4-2 TGTGCCAGCAGCCAAGACGGAGGGTCGGACGAGCAGTACTTC CASSQDGGSDEQYF
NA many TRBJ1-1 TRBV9 TGTGCCAGCAGCGTAGATGGGGGGGCCACTGAAGCTTTCTTT CASSVDGGATEAFF
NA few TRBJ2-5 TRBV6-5 TGTGCCAGCAGTCACGGGGTGCGAGAGACCCAGTACTTC CASSHGVRETQYF
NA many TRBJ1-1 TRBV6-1 TGTGCCAGATCACAGGGCCCGAACACTGAAGCTTTCTTT CARSQGPNTEAFF
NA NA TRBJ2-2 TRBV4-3 TGCGCCAGCGGCCAAGTGATCAGGACCGGGGAGCTGTTTTTT CASGQVIRTGELFF